A single sample gave rise to the 29 T cell receptor beta chains below, sequenced in a study of shared clonotypes between healthy human individuals. The assay was immunoSEQ multiplex PCR, and TCRdb's table has in-frame clones only and misses some. The sample lists hundreds of thousands of clones; 90% to 98% were seen once. Sequenced material: memory CD8+ T cells sorted from blood. Subset: CD45RO+ cells pooled with CCR7-negative TemRA cells. Every receptor here comes from a man between 25 and 39 years old in good health.

The chain is built from TRBV7-2 and TRBJ2-1; possible D gene TRBD1, 5 bases. The CDR3 is 14 residues long. Germline V CDR1 and CDR2: SGHTA, FQGNSA. Trimming took 3 bases from V and 8 from J, leaving 14 bases between them. CDR3 region: CASSLVSGAYEQFF. CDR3 coding DNA: TGTGCCAGCAGCTTGGTTTCTGGGGCCTATGAGCAGTTCTTC.

J is TRBJ2-7 and V is TRBV7-8, with 11 bases that match TRBD2. Germline CDR1 is SGHVS and CDR2 is FQNEAQ. The CDR3 extends over 16 amino acids. V trimming: 5 bases; J trimming: 6 bases; junction bases outside the gene matches: 12. In DNA form, the CDR3 reads TGTGCCAGCAGCGCTTCTCTAGCGGGAGGTCGGGGCGAGCAGTACTTC. Residues: CASSASLAGGRGEQYF.

Details on this clone: The identical CDR3 is also encoded by other nucleotide sequences in the sample. V usage is TRBV19 and J usage is TRBJ2-1, with 10 bases aligning to TRBD2. Germline CDR1 LNHDA, CDR2 SQIVND (reference sequence). This CDR3 comprises 14 residues. The ends lost 4 bases at V and 5 bases at J; junction bases unmatched: 2. The CDR3, as DNA: TGTGCCAGTAGTAGGACTAGCGGCCACAATGAGCAGTTCTTC. This codes for CASSRTSGHNEQFF. The variable domain in full, with the rest retrieved from reference TRBV19 and TRBJ2-1, is DGGITQSPKYLFRKEGQNVTLSCEQNLNHDAMYWYRQDPGQGLRLIYYSQIVNDFQKGDIAEGYSVSREKKESFPLTVTSAQKNPTAFYLCASSRTSGHNEQFFGPGTRLTVL.

This sequence joins TRBV25-1 and TRBJ2-1, with D perhaps assigned TRBD1 or TRBD2 (6 bases each). The V end lost 8 bases, the J end lost 5 bases, and 13 bases lay between the germline ends. CDR3 length equals 13 residues. Germline values: CDR1 MGHDK, CDR2 SYGVNS. CDR3 in amino acids: CASDGGPHNEQFF. The CDR3 DNA follows: TGTGCCAGCGATGGGGGGCCACACAATGAGCAGTTCTTC.

The chain recombines TRBV13 with TRBJ2-5; unclear D gene. The CDR3 is 15 residues long. Germline CDR1 reads PRHDT; CDR2 reads FYEKMQ (reference sequence). Trimming removed 3 bases from V and 1 base from J, with 12 bases in between. CDR3 region: CASSFRKLIQETQYF. CDR3 DNA sequence: TGTGCCAGCAGCTTTCGTAAACTAATCCAAGAGACCCAGTACTTC.

This chain connects TRBV5-1 to TRBJ2-5; TRBD1 agrees at 12 bases. Germline-derived CDR1 and CDR2 are SGHRS and YFSETQ. Germline trimming cut 4 bases from V and 4 bases from J; bases unmatched to any gene: 2. The CDR3 has 14 residues. This chain's CDR3 is CASSRDRGPETQYF. The CDR3 DNA is TGCGCCAGCAGCAGGGACAGGGGGCCAGAGACCCAGTACTTC.

The chain carries TRBV30 and TRBJ2-7, with a tentative D call TRBD1 (6 bases). The V end was cut by 2 bases, the J end by 7 bases, with 12 bases between. Per germline, CDR1 GTSNPN and CDR2 SVGIG (reference sequence). This CDR3 is 12 amino acids long. The CDR3 region has the DNA TGTGCCTGGAGTTCATTCGACAGGGAGCAGTACTTC. Its protein is CAWSSFDREQYF.

CDR3 in DNA: TGTGCCAGCAGCCCCCAGGAGGGCTACACCTTC. As protein: CASSPQEGYTF. V is TRBV7-9 and J is TRBJ1-2; D call uncertain. V lost 5 bases and J 8 bases, leaving 9 bases between the germline ends. This CDR3 spans 11 amino acids. CDR1 and CDR2 from the germline V gene are SEHNR and FQNEAQ (reference sequence).

V gene TRBV28 combines with J gene TRBJ1-1; D possibly corresponds to TRBD1 (6 bases). The V end lost 8 bases, the J end lost 0 bases, and 13 bases lay between the germline ends. The CDR3 extends over 14 amino acids. Germline values: CDR1 MDHEN, CDR2 SYDVKM. The CDR3 coding sequence is TGTGCCAGCTCGGAGGGGGTCTTGAACACTGAAGCTTTCTTT. Translated, it gives CASSEGVLNTEAFF.

V gene TRBV9 combines with J gene TRBJ1-2; 8 bases map to TRBD1. Germline V CDR1 and CDR2: SGDLS, YYNGEE. V trimming: 4 bases; J trimming: 4 bases; junction bases outside the gene matches: 6. This CDR3 region has 14 residues. The CDR3 spells CASSPYTGGYGYTF. The CDR3 bases are TGTGCCAGCAGCCCCTACACAGGGGGCTATGGCTACACCTTC.

This clone was seen just once. The chain recombines TRBV7-6 with TRBJ2-3, with D unresolved. The CDR3 runs to 13 residues. Germline V gene lookup returns CDR1 SGHVS and CDR2 FNYEAQ. Trimming shortened V by 8 bases and J by 2 bases, and 11 bases separated the two germline ends. The CDR3 DNA reads TGTGCCAGCGCACGCACACACACAGATACGCAGTATTTT. Protein sequence: CASARTHTDTQYF.

Comment on this clone: The sample has other DNA sequences that encode this CDR3 too. The chain combines TRBV5-1 with TRBJ1-2; D perhaps matches TRBD1 (5 bases). Per germline, CDR1 SGHRS and CDR2 YFSETQ. V lost 2 bases to trimming and J lost 0 bases, with 17 bases between them. The CDR3 sequence is 17 residues long. Written as DNA, the CDR3 is TGCGCCAGCAGCTTATCAACGGGGACTAATACTAACTATGGCTACACCTTC. The encoded protein is CASSLSTGTNTNYGYTF.

This chain joins TRBV6-6 and TRBJ1-5, with a possible D match to TRBD1 (6 bases). Germline values: CDR1 MNHNY, CDR2 SVGAGI (reference sequence). The CDR3 totals 14 residues. Between the trimmed V and J ends, which lost 2 bases and 5 bases, there was a span of 10 bases. The CDR3 sequence is CASSYRRGDQPQHF. For the CDR3, the DNA is TGTGCCAGCAGTTACCGCAGGGGTGATCAGCCCCAGCATTTT.

The CDR3 reads CASSLVGTGREKLFF. CDR3 coding DNA: TGCGCCAGCAGCTTGGTCGGGACAGGGCGGGAAAAACTGTTTTTT. V is TRBV5-1 and J is TRBJ1-4, with TRBD1 matching over 9 bases. This CDR3 is built from 15 residues. The trim removed 0 bases at V and 8 bases at J, leaving 5 bases unmatched. Germline CDR1 is SGHRS and CDR2 is YFSETQ.

The gene calls are TRBV5-1 and TRBJ2-3; 9 bases agree with TRBD2. Per germline, CDR1 SGHRS and CDR2 YFSETQ. The ends lost 1 base at V and 5 bases at J; junction bases unmatched: 5. The CDR3 has 15 residues. The CDR3 coding sequence is TGCGCCAGCAGCTTGATAGCGGGAGTAGTAGATACGCAGTATTTT. This codes for CASSLIAGVVDTQYF.

This sequence joins TRBV28 and TRBJ2-1, with TRBD2 identical over 10 bases. Germline V gives CDR1 MDHEN, CDR2 SYDVKM. Losses at the gene ends were 7 bases for V and 12 bases for J; bases not matched to a gene: 18. The CDR3 length is 16 residues. The CDR3 reads CASNDPGTSVNSGQFF. The CDR3 DNA sequence: TGTGCCAGCAATGACCCCGGGACTAGCGTAAATAGCGGGCAGTTCTTC.

The chain carries TRBV28 and TRBJ1-2; D gene uncertain. This CDR3 has 14 amino acids. CDR1 is MDHEN and CDR2 is SYDVKM in the germline V gene. Trimming pared 4 bases from V and 8 bases from J, leaving 17 bases between. The CDR3 protein is CASSSSPLPRGYTF. Here the CDR3 DNA reads TGTGCCAGCAGTTCAAGCCCACTCCCTCGGGGCTACACCTTC.

This clone was observed a single time. The V and J genes are TRBV7-2 and TRBJ2-7; 9 positions agree with TRBD2. The junction had 5 bases not matched to a gene; V was cut back by 1 base and J by 1 base. This CDR3 has 16 residues. Germline V gene data show CDR1 as SGHTA and CDR2 as FQGNSA. The CDR3 loop is CASSLELAGSSYEQYF. CDR3 nucleotides: TGTGCCAGCAGCTTAGAGCTAGCGGGGTCATCCTACGAGCAGTACTTC.

Worth noting for this clone: This same CDR3 is encoded by further DNA sequences in the sample. This chain joins TRBV5-1 and TRBJ2-7; 10 bases are shared with TRBD1. The CDR3 spans 14 residues. Trimming removed 4 bases from V and 3 bases from J; junction bases left unmatched: 4. Germline CDR1 SGHRS, CDR2 YFSETQ. CDR3 DNA sequence: TGCGCCAGCAGCACCGGACAGGGGGGCTACGAGCAGTACTTC. It translates to CASSTGQGGYEQYF.

This clone was seen only once. The chain has TRBV15 and TRBJ2-3; the D is unclear. This CDR3 comprises 16 residues. V shed 3 bases and J shed 2 bases, with 15 bases lying between them. The germline gives CDR1 LNHNV, CDR2 YYDKDF (reference sequence). CDR3 residues: CATSSRNKGPTDTQYF. DNA of the CDR3: TGTGCCACCAGCAGCCGCAACAAGGGCCCCACAGATACGCAGTATTTT.

The V gene is TRBV18, the J gene TRBJ1-4, with unresolved D. Trimming took off 6 bases at V and 6 bases at J, with 11 bases between the two ends. CDR1 and CDR2 from the germline V gene are KGHSH and LQKENI. The CDR3 spans 13 residues. The chain's CDR3 is CASSPSRDEKLFF. The CDR3 DNA reads as TGTGCCAGCTCTCCATCCCGGGATGAAAAACTGTTTTTT. Full variable domain (missing parts from reference TRBV18 and TRBJ1-4): NAGVMQNPRHLVRRRGQEARLRCSPMKGHSHVYWYRQLPEEGLKFMVYLQKENIIDESGMPKERFSAEFPKEGPSILRIQQVVRGDSAAYFCASSPSRDEKLFFGSGTQLSVL.

The rearrangement uses TRBV25-1 and TRBJ2-7, with 8 bases identical to TRBD2. CDR1 is MGHDK and CDR2 is SYGVNS in the germline V gene. J was trimmed by 5 bases and V by 9 bases; bases with no gene match: 9. This CDR3 spans 13 amino acids. CDR3 amino acids: CASYSGAGDEQYF. The DNA for the CDR3 is TGTGCCAGTTACTCAGGAGCGGGAGACGAGCAGTACTTC.

The rearrangement uses TRBV5-1 and TRBJ2-3, with D perhaps TRBD2 (5 bases). Germline V gene data show CDR1 as SGHRS and CDR2 as YFSETQ. The CDR3 covers 13 residues. V lost 3 bases and J 0 bases, leaving 5 bases between the germline ends. For the CDR3, the DNA is TGCGCCAGCAGCTGGACTAGCACAGATACGCAGTATTTT. Protein sequence: CASSWTSTDTQYF.

The chain recombines TRBV5-4 with TRBJ2-6; D uncertain. Trimming pared 4 bases from V and 2 bases from J, leaving 10 bases between. The CDR3 is 15 residues long. The germline V gene has CDR1 SGHNT and CDR2 YYREEE (reference sequence). CDR3 sequence: CASSLDSAGANVLTF. For the CDR3, the DNA is TGTGCCAGCAGCCTTGACTCCGCTGGGGCCAACGTCCTGACTTTC.

This chain joins TRBV27 and TRBJ2-5; D is uncertain. The CDR3 consists of 14 residues. V shed 6 bases and J shed 4 bases, with 15 bases lying between them. The germline gives CDR1 MNHEY, CDR2 SMNVEV (reference sequence). The DNA for the CDR3 is TGTGCCAGCAGCCGTGCCGGACCAAGAGAGACCCAGTACTTC. Its translation: CASSRAGPRETQYF.

A note on this clone: The identical CDR3 is also encoded by other nucleotide sequences in the sample. V and J are TRBV27 and TRBJ1-5; TRBD1 matches 9 bases. This CDR3 region has 14 residues. CDR1 MNHEY and CDR2 SMNVEV come from the germline V gene (reference sequence). V shed 3 bases and J 4 bases; nucleotides not matched to a gene: 1. The CDR3 DNA sequence: TGTGCCAGCAGTTTGACAGGGGGAAATCAGCCCCAGCATTTT. Amino acids: CASSLTGGNQPQHF.

The chain has TRBV28 and TRBJ2-2; D is perhaps TRBD1 (7 bases). V was pared by 5 bases and J by 0 bases, with 13 bases between. The CDR3 contains 16 residues. Per the germline V gene, CDR1 is MDHEN and CDR2 is SYDVKM. CDR3 sequence: CASSPEGASNTGELFF. The CDR3 nucleotides are TGTGCCAGCAGTCCGGAGGGGGCCTCGAACACCGGGGAGCTGTTTTTT.

The rearrangement links TRBV27 to TRBJ1-5; possible D gene TRBD1, 6 bases. The V gene's germline CDR1 is MNHEY and CDR2 SMNVEV (reference sequence). Trimming shortened V by 5 bases and J by 4 bases, and 21 bases separated the two germline ends. This CDR3 contains 17 residues. The CDR3 DNA reads TGTGCCAGCAGTCAAAGCCCCGTACAGGGACGGAATCAGCCCCAGCATTTT. As protein: CASSQSPVQGRNQPQHF.

As concerns this clone: The sample holds other DNA sequences that translate to the same CDR3. V usage is TRBV20-1 and J usage is TRBJ2-1; the match to TRBD2 covers 8 bases. J gave up 8 bases and V 3 bases, and 0 bases lay outside the gene matches. The CDR3 covers 11 residues. Germline-derived CDR1 and CDR2 are DFQATT and SNEGSKA (reference sequence). The CDR3: CSARTSDEQFF. CDR3 nucleotide sequence: TGCAGTGCTAGGACTAGCGATGAGCAGTTCTTC.